This T cell receptor (beta chain) was captured by sequencing in a study of T-cell memory formation after mild COVID-19. With respect to this clonotype: Antigen unknown.

Overall study results and limits: Confirmation of SARS-CoV-2 specificity was lacking for second-wave clones peaking day 37.

Via MiXCR, TCRdb re-called the 5' RACE reads, giving one row per CDR3 protein. The table has hundreds of thousands of distinct CDR3 sequences, 25% to 30% seen once. The V gene lost 5 bases and the J gene lost 5 bases, with 11 bases spanning the gap. The CDR3 runs to 13 residues. The germline V gene has CDR1 SGHDT and CDR2 YYEEEE. Sequenced sample: PBMCs or a T cell subset sorted from them (not recorded which). The V and J genes are TRBV5-6 and TRBJ2-1; weak D call: TRBD2 (5 bases). The TCR sequence derives from an adult woman who had mild COVID-19 (a few samples of this study predate the infection). Cell type and time point are not known. In DNA, the CDR3 is TGTGCCAGCAGTTCGGGGAACCACAATGAGCAGTTCTTC. Translation: CASSSGNHNEQFF. Variable domain in full (rest from reference TRBV5-6 and TRBJ2-1): DAGVTQSPTHLIKTRGQQVTLRCSPKSGHDTVSWYQQALGQGPQFIFQYYEEEERQRGNFPDRFSGHQFPNYSSELNVNALLLGDSALYLCASSSGNHNEQFFGPGTRLTVL.